This TCR beta chain was recorded in a study of glioma-infiltrating T cells. Using RNA template, CDR3s of TCR alpha and beta were amplified with iRepertoire arm-PCR. TCRdb processed the multiplex PCR reads anew with MiXCR; each CDR3 protein has one entry. The sample contains some 160,000 distinct CDR3 sequences, about 47% of which appear only once. General observations from the study: Very few CDR3 sequences were shared between tissue and blood. Tissue-blood divergence was below expectation in non-neoplastic patients, above in gliomas.

Germline trimming cut 5 bases from V and 4 bases from J; bases unmatched to any gene: 8. This CDR3 comprises 16 residues. Germline assignment: CDR1 KGHDR and CDR2 SFDVKD. The sample holds a few counts of this clonotype. The antigen is unknown. The chain recombines TRBV24-1 with TRBJ2-2; 8 bases agree with TRBD2. The receptor's source is a human donor with low-grade glioma or glioblastoma, undergoing nonglioma brain surgery, or in good health (not recorded which). Sequenced: glioma tissue, nonneoplastic brain tissue, or PBMCs (not recorded which). As DNA, the CDR3 is TGTGCCACCAGTGGAGCGGGAGAGCCAACCACCGGGGAGCTGTTTTTT. Translated: CATSGAGEPTTGELFF.